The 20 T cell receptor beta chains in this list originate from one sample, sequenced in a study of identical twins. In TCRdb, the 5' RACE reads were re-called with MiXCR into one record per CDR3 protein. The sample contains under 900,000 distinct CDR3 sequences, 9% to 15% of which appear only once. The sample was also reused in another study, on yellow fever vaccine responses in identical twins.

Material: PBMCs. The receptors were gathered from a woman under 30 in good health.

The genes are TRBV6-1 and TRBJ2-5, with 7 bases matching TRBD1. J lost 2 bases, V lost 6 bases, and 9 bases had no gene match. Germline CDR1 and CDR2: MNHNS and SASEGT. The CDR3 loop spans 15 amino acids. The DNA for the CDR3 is TGTGCCAGCAGCGTAGTCGACAGGGATCAAGAGACCCAGTACTTC. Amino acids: CASSVVDRDQETQYF.

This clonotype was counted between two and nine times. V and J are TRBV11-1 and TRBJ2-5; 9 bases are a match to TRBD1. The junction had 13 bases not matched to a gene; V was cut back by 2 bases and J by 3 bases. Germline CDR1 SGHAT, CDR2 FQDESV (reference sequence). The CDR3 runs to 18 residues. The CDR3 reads CASSLSGSAGQGKETQYF. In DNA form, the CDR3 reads TGTGCCAGCAGCTTATCGGGATCAGCGGGACAGGGAAAAGAGACCCAGTACTTC.

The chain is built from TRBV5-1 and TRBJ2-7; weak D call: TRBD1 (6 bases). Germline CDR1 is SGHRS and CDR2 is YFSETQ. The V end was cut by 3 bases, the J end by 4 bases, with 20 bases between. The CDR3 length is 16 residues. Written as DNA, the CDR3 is TGCGCCAGCAGCTCCTCCGGGACAACGGTGCCTTACGAGCAGTACTTC. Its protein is CASSSSGTTVPYEQYF.

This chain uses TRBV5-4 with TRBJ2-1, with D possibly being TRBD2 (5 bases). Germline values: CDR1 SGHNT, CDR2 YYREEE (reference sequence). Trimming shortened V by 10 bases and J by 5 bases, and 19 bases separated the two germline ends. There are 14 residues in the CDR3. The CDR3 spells CAVRAPSPNNEQFF. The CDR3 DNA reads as TGTGCCGTCCGAGCGCCTAGCCCTAACAATGAGCAGTTCTTC.

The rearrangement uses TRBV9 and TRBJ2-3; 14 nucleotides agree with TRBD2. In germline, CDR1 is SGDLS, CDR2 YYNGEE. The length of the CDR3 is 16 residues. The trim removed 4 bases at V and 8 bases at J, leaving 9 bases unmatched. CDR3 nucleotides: TGTGCCAGCAGCCAGGGACTAGCGGGGGTAGGGGGTACGCAGTATTTT. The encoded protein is CASSQGLAGVGGTQYF.

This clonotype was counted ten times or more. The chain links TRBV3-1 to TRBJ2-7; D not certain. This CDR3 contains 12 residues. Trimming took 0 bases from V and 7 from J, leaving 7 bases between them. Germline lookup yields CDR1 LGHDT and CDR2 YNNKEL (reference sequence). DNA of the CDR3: TGTGCCAGCAGCCAAGAGGTCAGGGAGCAGTACTTC. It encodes CASSQEVREQYF.

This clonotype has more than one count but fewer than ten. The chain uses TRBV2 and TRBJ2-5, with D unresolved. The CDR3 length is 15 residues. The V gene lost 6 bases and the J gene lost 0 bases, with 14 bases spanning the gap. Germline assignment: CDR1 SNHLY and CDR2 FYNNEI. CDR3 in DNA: TGTGCCAGCAGCCCATTTTCCGGGTACCAAGAGACCCAGTACTTC. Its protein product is CASSPFSGYQETQYF. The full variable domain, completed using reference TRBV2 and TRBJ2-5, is EPEVTQTPSHQVTQMGQEVILRCVPISNHLYFYWYRQILGQKVEFLVSFYNNEISEKSEIFDDQFSVERPDGSNFTLKIRSTKLEDSAMYFCASSPFSGYQETQYFGPGTRLLVL.

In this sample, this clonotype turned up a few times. The CDR3 region is CASSHGTSGGAEETQYF. The DNA for the CDR3 is TGTGCCAGCAGCCACGGGACTAGCGGGGGGGCCGAGGAGACCCAGTACTTC. The chain carries TRBV4-2 and TRBJ2-5; 16 positions match TRBD2. CDR3 size: 17 residues. J lost 5 bases, V lost 3 bases, and 6 bases had no gene match. CDR1 is LGHNA, CDR2 YNFKEQ, per germline.

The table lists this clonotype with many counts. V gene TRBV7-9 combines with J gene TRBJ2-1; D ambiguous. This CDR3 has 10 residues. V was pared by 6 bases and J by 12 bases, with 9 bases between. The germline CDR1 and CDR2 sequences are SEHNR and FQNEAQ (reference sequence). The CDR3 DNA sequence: TGTGCCAGCAGGGCGAAGGGGCAGTTCTTC. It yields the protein CASRAKGQFF.

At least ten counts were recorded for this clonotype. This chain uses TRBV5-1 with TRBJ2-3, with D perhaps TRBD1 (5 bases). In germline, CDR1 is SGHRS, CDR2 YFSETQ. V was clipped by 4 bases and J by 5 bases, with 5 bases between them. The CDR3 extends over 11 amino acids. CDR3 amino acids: CASSGQDTQYF. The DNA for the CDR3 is TGCGCCAGCAGCGGACAAGATACGCAGTATTTT.

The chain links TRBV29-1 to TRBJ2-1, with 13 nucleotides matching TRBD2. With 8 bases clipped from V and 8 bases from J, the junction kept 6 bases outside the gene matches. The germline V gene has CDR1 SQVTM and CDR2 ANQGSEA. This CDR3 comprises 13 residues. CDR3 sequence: CSTTSGGAYEQFF. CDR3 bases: TGCAGCACCACTAGCGGGGGGGCTTATGAGCAGTTCTTC.

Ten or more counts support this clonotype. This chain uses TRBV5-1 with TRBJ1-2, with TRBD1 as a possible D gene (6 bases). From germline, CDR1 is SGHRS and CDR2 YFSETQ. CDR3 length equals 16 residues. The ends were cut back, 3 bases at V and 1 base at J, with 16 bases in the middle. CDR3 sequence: CASSWERDNINYGYTF. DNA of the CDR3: TGCGCCAGCAGCTGGGAACGGGACAACATTAACTATGGCTACACCTTC.

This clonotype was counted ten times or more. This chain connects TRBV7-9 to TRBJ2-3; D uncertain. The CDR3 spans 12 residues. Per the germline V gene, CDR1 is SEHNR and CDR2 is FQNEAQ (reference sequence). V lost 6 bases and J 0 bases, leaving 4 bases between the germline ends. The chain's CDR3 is CASRGSTDTQYF. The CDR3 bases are TGTGCCAGCAGGGGGAGCACAGATACGCAGTATTTT.

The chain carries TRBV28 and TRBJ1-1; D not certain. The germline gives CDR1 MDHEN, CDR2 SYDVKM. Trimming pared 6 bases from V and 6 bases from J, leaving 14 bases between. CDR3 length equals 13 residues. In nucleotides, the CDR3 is TGTGCCAGCAGAAGCGTTAGGGCCTCTGAAGCTTTCTTT. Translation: CASRSVRASEAFF. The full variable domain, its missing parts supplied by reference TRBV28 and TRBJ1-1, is DVKVTQSSRYLVKRTGEKVFLECVQDMDHENMFWYRQDPGLGLRLIYFSYDVKMKEKGDIPEGYSVSREKKERFSLILESASTNQTSMYLCASRSVRASEAFFGQGTRLTVV.

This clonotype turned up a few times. For the CDR3, the DNA is TGTGCCAGCATCCCCCAGGGACGGATCCAAGAGACCCAGTACTTC. Amino acid sequence: CASIPQGRIQETQYF. The chain couples TRBV28 to TRBJ2-5, with D perhaps TRBD1 or TRBD2 (5 bases each). Germline CDR1 and CDR2: MDHEN and SYDVKM. The germline V and J ends were trimmed by 7 bases and 1 base, with 16 bases remaining between them. The CDR3 length is 15 residues.

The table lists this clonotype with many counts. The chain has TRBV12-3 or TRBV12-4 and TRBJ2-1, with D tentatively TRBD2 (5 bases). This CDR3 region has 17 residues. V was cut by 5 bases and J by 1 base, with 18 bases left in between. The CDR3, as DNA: TGTGCCAGCAGTCCGCTGCTCGGGGTATCATCCTACAATGAGCAGTTCTTC. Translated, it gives CASSPLLGVSSYNEQFF.

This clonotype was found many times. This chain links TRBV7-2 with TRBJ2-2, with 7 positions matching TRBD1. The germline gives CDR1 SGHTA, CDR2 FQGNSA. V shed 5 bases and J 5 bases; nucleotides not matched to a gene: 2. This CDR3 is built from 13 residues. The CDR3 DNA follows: TGTGCCAGCAGCCGGACAGGAACCGGGGAGCTGTTTTTT. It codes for CASSRTGTGELFF.

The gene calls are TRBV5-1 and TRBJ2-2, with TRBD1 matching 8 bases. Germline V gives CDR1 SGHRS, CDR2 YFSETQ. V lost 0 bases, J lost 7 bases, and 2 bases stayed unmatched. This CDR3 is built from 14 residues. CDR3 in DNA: TGCGCCAGCAGCTTGGGACAGGGGTACGGGGAGCTGTTTTTT. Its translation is CASSLGQGYGELFF.

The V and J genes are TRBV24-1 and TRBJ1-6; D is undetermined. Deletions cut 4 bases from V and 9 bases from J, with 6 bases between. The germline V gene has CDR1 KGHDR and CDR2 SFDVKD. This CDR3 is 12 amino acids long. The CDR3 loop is CATSDGVSPLHF. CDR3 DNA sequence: TGTGCCACCAGTGACGGGGTTTCACCCCTCCACTTT.

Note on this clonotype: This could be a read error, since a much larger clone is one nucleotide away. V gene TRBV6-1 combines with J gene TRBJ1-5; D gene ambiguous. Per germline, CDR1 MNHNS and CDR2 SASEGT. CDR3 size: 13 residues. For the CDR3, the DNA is TGTGCCAGCAGCCTGGGTTACGATCAGCACCAGCATTTT. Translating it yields CASSLGYDQHQHF.